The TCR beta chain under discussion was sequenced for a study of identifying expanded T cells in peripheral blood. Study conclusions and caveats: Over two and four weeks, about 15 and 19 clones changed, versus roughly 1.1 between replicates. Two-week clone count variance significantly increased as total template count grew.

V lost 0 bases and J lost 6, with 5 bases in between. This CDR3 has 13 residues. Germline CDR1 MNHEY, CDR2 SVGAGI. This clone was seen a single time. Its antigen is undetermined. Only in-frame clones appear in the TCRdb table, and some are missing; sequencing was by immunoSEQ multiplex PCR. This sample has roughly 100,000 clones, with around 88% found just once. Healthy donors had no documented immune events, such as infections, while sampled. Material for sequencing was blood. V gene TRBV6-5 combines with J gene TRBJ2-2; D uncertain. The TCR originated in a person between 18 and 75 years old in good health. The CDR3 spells CASSYSWAGELFF. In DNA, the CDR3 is TGTGCCAGCAGTTACTCTTGGGCCGGGGAGCTGTTTTTT.